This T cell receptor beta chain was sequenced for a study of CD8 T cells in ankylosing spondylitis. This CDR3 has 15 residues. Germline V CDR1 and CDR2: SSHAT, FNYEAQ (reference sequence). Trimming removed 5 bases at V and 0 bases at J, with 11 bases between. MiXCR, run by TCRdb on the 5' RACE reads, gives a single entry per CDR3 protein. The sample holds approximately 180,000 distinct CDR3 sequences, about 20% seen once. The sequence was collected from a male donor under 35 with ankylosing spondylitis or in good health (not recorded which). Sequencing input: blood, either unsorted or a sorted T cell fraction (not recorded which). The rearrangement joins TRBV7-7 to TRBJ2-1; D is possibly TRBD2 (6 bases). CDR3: CASSTGTPSYNEQFF. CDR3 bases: TGTGCCAGCAGCACCGGGACTCCCTCCTACAATGAGCAGTTCTTC.